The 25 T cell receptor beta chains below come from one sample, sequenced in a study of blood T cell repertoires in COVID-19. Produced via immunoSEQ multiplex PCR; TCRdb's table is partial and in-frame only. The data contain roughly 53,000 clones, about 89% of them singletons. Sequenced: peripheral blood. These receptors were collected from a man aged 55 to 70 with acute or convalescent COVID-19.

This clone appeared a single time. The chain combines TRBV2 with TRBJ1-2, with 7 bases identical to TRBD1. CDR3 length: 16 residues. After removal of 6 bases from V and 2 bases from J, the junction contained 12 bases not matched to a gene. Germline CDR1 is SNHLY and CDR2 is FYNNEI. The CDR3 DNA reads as TGTGCCAGCAGCGAGGACAGGCCCCAGAACAACTATGGCTACACCTTC. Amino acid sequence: CASSEDRPQNNYGYTF.

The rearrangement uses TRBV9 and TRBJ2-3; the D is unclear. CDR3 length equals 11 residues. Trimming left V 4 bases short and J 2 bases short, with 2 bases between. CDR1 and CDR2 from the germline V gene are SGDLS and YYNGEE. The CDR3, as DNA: TGTGCCAGCAGCCTCACAGATACGCAGTATTTT. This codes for CASSLTDTQYF.

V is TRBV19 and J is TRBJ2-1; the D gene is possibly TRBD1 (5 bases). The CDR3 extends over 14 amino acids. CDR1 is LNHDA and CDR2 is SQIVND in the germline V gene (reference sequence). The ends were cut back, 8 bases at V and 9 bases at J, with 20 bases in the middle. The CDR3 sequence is CASADTLQSFEQFF. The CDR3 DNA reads TGTGCCAGTGCGGACACCCTACAATCTTTTGAGCAGTTCTTC.

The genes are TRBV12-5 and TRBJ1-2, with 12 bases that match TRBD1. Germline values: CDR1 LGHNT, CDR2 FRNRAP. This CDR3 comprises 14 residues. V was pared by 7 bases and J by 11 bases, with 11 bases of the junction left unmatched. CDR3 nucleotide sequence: TGTGCTAGTGCCAAGGGACAGGGGGCTTTAAGATACACCTTC. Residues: CASAKGQGALRYTF.

CDR3 in amino acids: CASSLGQNTEAFF. The CDR3 DNA reads as TGTGCCAGCAGCCTCGGACAGAACACTGAAGCTTTCTTT. The chain joins TRBV27 to TRBJ1-1; D might be TRBD1 (5 bases). Per the germline V gene, CDR1 is MNHEY and CDR2 is SMNVEV (reference sequence). CDR3 length: 13 amino acids. V was pared by 6 bases and J by 1 base, with 9 bases between.

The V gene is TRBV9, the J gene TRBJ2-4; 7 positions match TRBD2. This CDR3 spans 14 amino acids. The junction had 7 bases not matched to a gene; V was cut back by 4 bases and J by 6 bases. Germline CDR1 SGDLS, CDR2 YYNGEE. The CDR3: CASSPGLEINIQYF. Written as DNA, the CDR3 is TGTGCCAGCAGCCCTGGACTAGAGATAAACATTCAGTACTTC.

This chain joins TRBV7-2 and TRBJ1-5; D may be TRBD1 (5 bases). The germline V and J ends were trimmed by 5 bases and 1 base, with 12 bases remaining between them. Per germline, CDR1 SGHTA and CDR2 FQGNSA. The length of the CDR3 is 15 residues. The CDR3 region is CASSAQGYSNQPQHF. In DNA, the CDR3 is TGTGCCAGCAGCGCCCAGGGTTACAGCAATCAGCCCCAGCATTTT.

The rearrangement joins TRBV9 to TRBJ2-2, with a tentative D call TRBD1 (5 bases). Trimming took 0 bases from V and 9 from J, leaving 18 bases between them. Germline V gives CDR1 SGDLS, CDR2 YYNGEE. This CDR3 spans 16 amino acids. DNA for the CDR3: TGTGCCAGCAGCGTAGCTGGCACAGGTTCAGGGTGGGAGCTGTTTTTT. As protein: CASSVAGTGSGWELFF.

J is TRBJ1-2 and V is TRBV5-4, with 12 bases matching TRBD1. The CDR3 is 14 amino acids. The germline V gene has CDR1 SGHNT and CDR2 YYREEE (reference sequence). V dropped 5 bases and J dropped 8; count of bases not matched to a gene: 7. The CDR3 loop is CASRAPGQGAGYTF. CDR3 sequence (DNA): TGTGCCAGCAGGGCACCGGGACAGGGGGCGGGCTACACCTTC.

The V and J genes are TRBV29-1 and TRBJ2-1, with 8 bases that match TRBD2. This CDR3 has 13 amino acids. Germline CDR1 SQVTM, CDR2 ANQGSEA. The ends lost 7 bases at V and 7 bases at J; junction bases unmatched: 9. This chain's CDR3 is CSATPSGWNEQFF. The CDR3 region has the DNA TGCAGCGCTACCCCTAGCGGGTGGAATGAGCAGTTCTTC.

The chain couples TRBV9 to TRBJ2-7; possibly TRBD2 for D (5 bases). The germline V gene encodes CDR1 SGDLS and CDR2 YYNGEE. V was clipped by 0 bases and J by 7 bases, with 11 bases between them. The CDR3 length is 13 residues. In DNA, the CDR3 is TGTGCCAGCAGCGTAGCAAGTCGAGGGGAGCAGTACTTC. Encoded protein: CASSVASRGEQYF.

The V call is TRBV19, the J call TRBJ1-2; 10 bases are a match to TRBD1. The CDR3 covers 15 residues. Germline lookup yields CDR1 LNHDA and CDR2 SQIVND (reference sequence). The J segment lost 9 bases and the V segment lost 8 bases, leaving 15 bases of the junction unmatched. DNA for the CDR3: TGTGCCAGTGGGGGACAGGGGCCTCTTGGGATCAGCTACACCTTC. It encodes CASGGQGPLGISYTF.

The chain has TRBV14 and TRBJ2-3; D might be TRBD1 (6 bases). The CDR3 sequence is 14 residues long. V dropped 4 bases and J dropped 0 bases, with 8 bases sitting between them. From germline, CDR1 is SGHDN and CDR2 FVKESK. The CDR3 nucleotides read TGTGCCAGCAGCCGCGACAGGAGCACAGATACGCAGTATTTT. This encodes CASSRDRSTDTQYF. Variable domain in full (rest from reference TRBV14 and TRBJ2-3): EAGVTQFPSHSVIEKGQTVTLRCDPISGHDNLYWYRRVMGKEIKFLLHFVKESKQDESGMPNNRFLAERTGGTYSTLKVQPAELEDSGVYFCASSRDRSTDTQYFGPGTRLTVL.

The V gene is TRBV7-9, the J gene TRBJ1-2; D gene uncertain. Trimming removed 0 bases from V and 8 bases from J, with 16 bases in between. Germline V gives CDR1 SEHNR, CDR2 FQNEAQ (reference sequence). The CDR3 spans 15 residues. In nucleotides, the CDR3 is TGTGCCAGCAGCTTAGCGCTGCGGGGTGTAGGAGGCTACACCTTC. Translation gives CASSLALRGVGGYTF.

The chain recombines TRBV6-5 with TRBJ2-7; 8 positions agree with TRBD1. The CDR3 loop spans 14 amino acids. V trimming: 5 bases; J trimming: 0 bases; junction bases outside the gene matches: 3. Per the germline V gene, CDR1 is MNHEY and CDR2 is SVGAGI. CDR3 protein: CASSQTGASYEQYF. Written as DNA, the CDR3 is TGTGCCAGCAGTCAGACAGGGGCCTCCTACGAGCAGTACTTC.

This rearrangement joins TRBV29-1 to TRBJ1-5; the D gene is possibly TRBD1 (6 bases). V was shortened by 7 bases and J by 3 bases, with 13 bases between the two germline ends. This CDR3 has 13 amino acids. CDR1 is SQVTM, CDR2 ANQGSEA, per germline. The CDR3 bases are TGCAGCGCCAGCGACAGGAACAATCAGCCCCAGCATTTT. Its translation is CSASDRNNQPQHF.

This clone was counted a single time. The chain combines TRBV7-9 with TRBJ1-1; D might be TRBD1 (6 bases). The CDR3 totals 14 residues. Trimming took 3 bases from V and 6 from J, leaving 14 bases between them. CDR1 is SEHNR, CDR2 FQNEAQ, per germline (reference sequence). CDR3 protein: CASSLSAGESEAFF. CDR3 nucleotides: TGTGCCAGCAGCTTGTCGGCAGGGGAATCTGAAGCTTTCTTT.

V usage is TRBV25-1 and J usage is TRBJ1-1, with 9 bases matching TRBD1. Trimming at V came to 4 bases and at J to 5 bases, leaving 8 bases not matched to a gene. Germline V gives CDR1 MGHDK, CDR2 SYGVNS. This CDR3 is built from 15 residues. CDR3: CASSATGGVWTEAFF. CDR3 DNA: TGTGCCAGCAGTGCTACAGGGGGCGTATGGACTGAAGCTTTCTTT.

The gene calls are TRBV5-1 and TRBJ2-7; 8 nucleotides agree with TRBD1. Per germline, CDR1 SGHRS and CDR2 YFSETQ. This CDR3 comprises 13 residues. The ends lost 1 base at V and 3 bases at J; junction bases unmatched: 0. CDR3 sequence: CASSLTGGYEQYF. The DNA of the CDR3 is TGCGCCAGCAGCTTGACAGGGGGCTACGAGCAGTACTTC.

The CDR3 here is CASSTRQGSGNTIYF. The DNA of the CDR3 is TGTGCCAGTAGTACCCGACAGGGCTCTGGAAACACCATATATTTT. This chain connects TRBV19 to TRBJ1-3; 7 bases align to TRBD1. This CDR3 has 15 residues. The trim removed 4 bases at V and 0 bases at J, leaving 3 bases unmatched. CDR1 LNHDA and CDR2 SQIVND come from the germline V gene (reference sequence).

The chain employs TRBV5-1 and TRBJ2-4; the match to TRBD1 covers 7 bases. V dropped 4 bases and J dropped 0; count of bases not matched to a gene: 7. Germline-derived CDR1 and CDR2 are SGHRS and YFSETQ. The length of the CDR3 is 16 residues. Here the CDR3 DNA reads TGCGCCAGCAGCCCAACAGGGGACATAGCCAAAAACATTCAGTACTTC. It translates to CASSPTGDIAKNIQYF. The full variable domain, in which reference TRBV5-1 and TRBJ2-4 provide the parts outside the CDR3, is KAGVTQTPRYLIKTRGQQVTLSCSPISGHRSVSWYQQTPGQGLQFLFEYFSETQRNKGNFPGRFSGRQFSNSRSEMNVSTLELGDSALYLCASSPTGDIAKNIQYFGAGTRLSVL.

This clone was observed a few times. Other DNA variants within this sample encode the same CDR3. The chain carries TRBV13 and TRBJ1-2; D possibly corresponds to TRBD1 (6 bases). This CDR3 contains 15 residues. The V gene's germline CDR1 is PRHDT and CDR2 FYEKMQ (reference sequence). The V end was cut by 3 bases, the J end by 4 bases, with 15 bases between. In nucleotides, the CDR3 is TGTGCCAGCAGCTTGAACCAGGGGAGCAGCTATGGCTACACCTTC. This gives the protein CASSLNQGSSYGYTF.

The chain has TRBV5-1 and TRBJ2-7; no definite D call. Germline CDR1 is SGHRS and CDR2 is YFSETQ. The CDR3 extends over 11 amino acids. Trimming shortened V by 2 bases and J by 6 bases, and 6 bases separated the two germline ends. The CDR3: CASSFRSEQYF. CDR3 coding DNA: TGCGCCAGCAGCTTTCGGAGCGAGCAGTACTTC.

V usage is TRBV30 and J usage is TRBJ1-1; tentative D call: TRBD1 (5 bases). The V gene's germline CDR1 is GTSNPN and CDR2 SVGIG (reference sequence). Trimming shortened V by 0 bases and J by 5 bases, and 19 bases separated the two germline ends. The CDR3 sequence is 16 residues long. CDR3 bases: TGTGCCTGGAGTGTGGTGCTATCCAGGGCAGGGACTGAAGCTTTCTTT. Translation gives CAWSVVLSRAGTEAFF.

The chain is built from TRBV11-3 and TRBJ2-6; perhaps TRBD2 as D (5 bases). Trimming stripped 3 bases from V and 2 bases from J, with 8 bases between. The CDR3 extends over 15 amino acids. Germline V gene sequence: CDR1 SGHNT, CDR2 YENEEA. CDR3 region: CASSFGVAGANVLTF. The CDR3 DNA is TGTGCCAGCAGCTTCGGGGTGGCTGGGGCCAACGTCCTGACTTTC.